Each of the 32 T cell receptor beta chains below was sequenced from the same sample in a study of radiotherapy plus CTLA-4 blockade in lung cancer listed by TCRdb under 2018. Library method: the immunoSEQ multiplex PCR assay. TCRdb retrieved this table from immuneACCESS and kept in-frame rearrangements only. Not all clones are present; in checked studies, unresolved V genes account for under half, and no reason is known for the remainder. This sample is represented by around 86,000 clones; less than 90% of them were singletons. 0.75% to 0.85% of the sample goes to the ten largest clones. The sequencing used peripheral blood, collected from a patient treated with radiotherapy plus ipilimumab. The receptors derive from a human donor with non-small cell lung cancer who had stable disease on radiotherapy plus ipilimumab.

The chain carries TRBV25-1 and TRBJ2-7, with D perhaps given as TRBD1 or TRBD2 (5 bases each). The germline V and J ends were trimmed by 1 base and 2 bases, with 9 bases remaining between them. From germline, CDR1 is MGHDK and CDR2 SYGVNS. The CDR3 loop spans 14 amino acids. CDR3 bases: TGTGCCAGCAGTGAATTTGGGGGAACCTACGAGCAGTACTTC. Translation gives CASSEFGGTYEQYF.

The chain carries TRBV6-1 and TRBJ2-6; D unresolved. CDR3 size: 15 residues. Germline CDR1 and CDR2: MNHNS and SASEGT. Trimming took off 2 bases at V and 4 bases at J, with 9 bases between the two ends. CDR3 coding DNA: TGTGCCAGCAGTGAACTGGGATTCGGGGCCAACGTCCTGACTTTC. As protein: CASSELGFGANVLTF.

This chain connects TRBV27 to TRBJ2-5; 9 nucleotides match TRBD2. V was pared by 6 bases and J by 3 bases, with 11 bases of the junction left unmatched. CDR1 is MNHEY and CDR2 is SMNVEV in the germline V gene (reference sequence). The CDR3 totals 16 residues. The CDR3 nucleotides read TGTGCCAGCAGCCCCCTGTGGAGCGGGGGGAAAGAGACCCAGTACTTC. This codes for CASSPLWSGGKETQYF.

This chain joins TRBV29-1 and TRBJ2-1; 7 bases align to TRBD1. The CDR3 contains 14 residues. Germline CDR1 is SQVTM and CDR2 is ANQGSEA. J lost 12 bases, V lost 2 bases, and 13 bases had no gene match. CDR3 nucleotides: TGCAGCGTTGAATGGGTCGAGGGGGCCTCATTGCAGTTCTTC. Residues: CSVEWVEGASLQFF.

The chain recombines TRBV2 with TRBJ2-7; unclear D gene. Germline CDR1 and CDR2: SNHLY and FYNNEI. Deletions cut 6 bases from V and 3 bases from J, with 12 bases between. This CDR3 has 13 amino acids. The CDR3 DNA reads TGTGCCAGCAGGCTGGCACCTATCTACGAGCAGTACTTC. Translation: CASRLAPIYEQYF. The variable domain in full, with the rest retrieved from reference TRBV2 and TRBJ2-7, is EPEVTQTPSHQVTQMGQEVILRCVPISNHLYFYWYRQILGQKVEFLVSFYNNEISEKSEIFDDQFSVERPDGSNFTLKIRSTKLEDSAMYFCASRLAPIYEQYFGPGTRLTVT.

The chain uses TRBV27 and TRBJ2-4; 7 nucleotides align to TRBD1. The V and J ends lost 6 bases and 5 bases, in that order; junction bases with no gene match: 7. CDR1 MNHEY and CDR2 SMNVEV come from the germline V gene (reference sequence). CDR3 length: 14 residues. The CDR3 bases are TGTGCCAGCAGGCGTGGACAGGTTCAAAACATTCAGTACTTC. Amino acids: CASRRGQVQNIQYF.

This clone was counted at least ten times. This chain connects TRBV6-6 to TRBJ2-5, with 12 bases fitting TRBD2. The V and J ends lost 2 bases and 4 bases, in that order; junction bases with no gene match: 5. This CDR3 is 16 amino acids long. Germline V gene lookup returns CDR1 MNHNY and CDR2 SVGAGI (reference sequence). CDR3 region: CASSYRRLAGAETQYF. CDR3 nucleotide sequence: TGTGCCAGCAGTTACCGCCGACTAGCGGGGGCAGAGACCCAGTACTTC.

The CDR3 here is CASSGGAPNTEAFF. The CDR3 DNA reads TGTGCCAGCAGTGGCGGGGCTCCGAACACTGAAGCTTTCTTT. This sequence joins TRBV6-1 and TRBJ1-1, with D possibly being TRBD1 (5 bases). Trimming removed 4 bases at V and 1 base at J, with 10 bases between. Germline V gene lookup returns CDR1 MNHNS and CDR2 SASEGT. This CDR3 is 14 amino acids long.

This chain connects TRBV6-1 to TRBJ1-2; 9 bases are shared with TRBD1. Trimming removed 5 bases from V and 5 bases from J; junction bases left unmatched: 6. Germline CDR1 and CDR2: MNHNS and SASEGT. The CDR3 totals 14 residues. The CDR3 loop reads CASSSPGQGYGYTF. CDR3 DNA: TGTGCCAGCAGTTCTCCCGGACAGGGGTATGGCTACACCTTC.

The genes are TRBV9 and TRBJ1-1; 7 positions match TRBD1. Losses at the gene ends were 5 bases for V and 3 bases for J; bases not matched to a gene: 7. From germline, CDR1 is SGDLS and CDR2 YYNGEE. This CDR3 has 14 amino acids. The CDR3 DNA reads TGTGCCAGCAGGAAAACAGGGGCGTACACTGAAGCTTTCTTT. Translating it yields CASRKTGAYTEAFF.

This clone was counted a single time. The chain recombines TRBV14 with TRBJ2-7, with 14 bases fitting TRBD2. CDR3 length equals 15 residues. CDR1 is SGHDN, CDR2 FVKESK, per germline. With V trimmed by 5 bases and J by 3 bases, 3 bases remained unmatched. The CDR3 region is CASSGGLAGGYEQYF. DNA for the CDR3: TGTGCCAGCAGCGGAGGACTAGCGGGAGGCTACGAGCAGTACTTC.

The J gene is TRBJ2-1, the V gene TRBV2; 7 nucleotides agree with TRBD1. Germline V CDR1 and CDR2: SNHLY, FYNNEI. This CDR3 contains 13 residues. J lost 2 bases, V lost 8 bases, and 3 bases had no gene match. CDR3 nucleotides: TGTGCCAGCCGGGACAGTACCTACAATGAGCAGTTCTTC. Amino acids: CASRDSTYNEQFF.

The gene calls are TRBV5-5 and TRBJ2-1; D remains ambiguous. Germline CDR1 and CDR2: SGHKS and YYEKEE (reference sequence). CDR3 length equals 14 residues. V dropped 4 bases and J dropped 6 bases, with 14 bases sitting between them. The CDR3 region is CASSPVGRPNEQFF. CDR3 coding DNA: TGTGCCAGCAGCCCCGTTGGCAGGCCCAATGAGCAGTTCTTC. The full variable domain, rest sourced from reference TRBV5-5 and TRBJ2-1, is DAGVTQSPTHLIKTRGQQVTLRCSPISGHKSVSWYQQVLGQGPQFIFQYYEKEERGRGNFPDRFSARQFPNYSSELNVNALLLGDSALYLCASSPVGRPNEQFFGPGTRLTVL.

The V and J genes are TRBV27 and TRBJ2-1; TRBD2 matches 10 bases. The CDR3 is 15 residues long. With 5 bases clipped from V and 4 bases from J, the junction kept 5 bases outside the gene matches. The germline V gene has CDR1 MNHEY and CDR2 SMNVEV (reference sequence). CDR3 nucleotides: TGTGCCAGCAGTCCAAGCGGGAGGGGATACAATGAGCAGTTCTTC. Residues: CASSPSGRGYNEQFF.

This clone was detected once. In DNA form, the CDR3 reads TGTGCCAGCAGCGCTACAGGGTCTCCCGACTATGGCTACACCTTC. This sequence encodes CASSATGSPDYGYTF. The chain is built from TRBV5-6 and TRBJ1-2; maybe TRBD1 (6 bases). Trimming removed 4 bases from V and 3 bases from J, with 16 bases in between. CDR3 size: 15 residues. Germline CDR1 SGHDT, CDR2 YYEEEE.

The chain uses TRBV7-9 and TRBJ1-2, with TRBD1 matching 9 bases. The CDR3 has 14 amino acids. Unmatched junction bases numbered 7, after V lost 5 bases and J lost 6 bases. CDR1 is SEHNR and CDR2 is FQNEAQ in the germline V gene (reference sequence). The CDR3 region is CASSPGTGRHGYTF. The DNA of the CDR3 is TGTGCCAGCAGCCCCGGGACAGGGCGCCATGGCTACACCTTC.

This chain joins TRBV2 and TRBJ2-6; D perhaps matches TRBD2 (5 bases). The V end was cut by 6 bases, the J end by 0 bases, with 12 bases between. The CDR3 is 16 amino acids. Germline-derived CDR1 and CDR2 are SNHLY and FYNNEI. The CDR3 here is CASSQEVVSGANVLTF. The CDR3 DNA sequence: TGTGCCAGCAGCCAGGAGGTGGTCTCTGGGGCCAACGTCCTGACTTTC. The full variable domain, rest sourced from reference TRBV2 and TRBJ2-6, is EPEVTQTPSHQVTQMGQEVILRCVPISNHLYFYWYRQILGQKVEFLVSFYNNEISEKSEIFDDQFSVERPDGSNFTLKIRSTKLEDSAMYFCASSQEVVSGANVLTFGAGSRLTVL.

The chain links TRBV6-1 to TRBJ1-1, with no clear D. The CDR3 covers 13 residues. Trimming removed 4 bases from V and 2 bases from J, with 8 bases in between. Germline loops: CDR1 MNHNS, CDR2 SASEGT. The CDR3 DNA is TGTGCCAGCAGTGGAGGCGTAAACACTGAAGCTTTCTTT. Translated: CASSGGVNTEAFF.

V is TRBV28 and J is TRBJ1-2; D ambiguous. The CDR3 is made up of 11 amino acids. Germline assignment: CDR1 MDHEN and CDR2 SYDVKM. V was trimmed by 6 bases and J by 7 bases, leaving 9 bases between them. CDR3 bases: TGTGCCAGCAGAGCTTTCGGTGGCTACACCTTC. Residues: CASRAFGGYTF.

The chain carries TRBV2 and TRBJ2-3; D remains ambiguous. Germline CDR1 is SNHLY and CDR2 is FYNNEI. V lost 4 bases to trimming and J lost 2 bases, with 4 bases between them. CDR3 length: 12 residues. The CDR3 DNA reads TGTGCCAGCAGTGGGGTCACAGATACGCAGTATTTT. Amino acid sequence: CASSGVTDTQYF.

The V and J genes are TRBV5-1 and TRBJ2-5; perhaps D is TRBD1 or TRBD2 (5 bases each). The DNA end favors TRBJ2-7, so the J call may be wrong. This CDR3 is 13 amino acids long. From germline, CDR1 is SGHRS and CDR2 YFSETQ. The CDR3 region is CASSLEGRYEQYF. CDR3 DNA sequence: TGCGCCAGCAGCTTGGAGGGACGCTACGAGCAGTACTTC.

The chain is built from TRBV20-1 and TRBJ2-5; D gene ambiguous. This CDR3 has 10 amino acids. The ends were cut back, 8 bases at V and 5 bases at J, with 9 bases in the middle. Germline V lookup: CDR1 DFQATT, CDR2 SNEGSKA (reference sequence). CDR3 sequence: CSPVGETQYF. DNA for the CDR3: TGCAGTCCGGTGGGGGAGACCCAGTACTTC.

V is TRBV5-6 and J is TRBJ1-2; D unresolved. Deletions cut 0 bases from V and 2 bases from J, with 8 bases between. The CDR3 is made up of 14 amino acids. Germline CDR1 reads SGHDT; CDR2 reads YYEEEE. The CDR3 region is CASSLGAYNYGYTF. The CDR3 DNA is TGTGCCAGCAGCTTGGGTGCTTACAACTATGGCTACACCTTC. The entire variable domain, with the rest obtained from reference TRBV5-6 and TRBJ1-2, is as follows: DAGVTQSPTHLIKTRGQQVTLRCSPKSGHDTVSWYQQALGQGPQFIFQYYEEEERQRGNFPDRFSGHQFPNYSSELNVNALLLGDSALYLCASSLGAYNYGYTFGSGTRLTVV.

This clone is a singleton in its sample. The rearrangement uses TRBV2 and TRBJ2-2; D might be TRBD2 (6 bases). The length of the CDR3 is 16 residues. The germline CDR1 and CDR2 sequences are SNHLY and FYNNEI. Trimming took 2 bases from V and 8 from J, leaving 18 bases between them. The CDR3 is CASSETGLNREGELFF. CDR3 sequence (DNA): TGTGCCAGCAGTGAAACCGGACTAAATCGGGAGGGGGAGCTGTTTTTT.

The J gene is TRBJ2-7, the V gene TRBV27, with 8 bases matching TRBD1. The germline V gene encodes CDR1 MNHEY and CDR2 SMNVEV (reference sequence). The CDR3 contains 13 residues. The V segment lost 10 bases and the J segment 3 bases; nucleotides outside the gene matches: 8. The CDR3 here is CAIGRTGNYEQYF. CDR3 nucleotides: TGTGCCATCGGTCGGACAGGGAACTACGAGCAGTACTTC.

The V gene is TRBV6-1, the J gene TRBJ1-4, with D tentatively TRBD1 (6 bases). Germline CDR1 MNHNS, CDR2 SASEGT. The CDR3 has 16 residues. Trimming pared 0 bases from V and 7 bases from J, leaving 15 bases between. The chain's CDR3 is CASSEALRGAFEKLFF. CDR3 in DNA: TGTGCCAGCAGTGAAGCGCTCCGGGGGGCCTTTGAAAAACTGTTTTTT.

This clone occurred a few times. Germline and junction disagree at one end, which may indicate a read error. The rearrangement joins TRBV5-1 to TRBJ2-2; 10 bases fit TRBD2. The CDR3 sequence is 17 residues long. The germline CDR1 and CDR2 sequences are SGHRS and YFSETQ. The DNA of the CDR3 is TGCGCCAGCAGATTGGGACTAGCGCGATCCTTAACCGGGGAGCTGTTTTTT. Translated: CASRLGLARSLTGELFF.

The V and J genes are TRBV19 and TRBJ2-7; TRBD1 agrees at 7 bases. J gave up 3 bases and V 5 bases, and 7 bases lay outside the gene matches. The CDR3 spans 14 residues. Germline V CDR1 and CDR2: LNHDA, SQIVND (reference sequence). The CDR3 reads CASSQRDRVYEQYF. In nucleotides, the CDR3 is TGTGCCAGTAGTCAAAGGGACAGAGTCTACGAGCAGTACTTC.

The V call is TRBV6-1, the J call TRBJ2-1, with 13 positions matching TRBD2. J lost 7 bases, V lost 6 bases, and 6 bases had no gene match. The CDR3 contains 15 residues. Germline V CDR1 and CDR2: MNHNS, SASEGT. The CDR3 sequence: CASRERTSGGNEQFF. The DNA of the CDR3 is TGTGCCAGCAGGGAAAGGACTAGCGGGGGAAATGAGCAGTTCTTC.

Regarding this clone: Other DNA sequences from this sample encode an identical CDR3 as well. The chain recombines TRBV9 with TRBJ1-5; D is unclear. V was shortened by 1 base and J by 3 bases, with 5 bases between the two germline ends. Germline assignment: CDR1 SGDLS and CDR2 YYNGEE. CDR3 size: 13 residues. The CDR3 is CASSVTDNQPQHF. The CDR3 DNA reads TGTGCCAGCAGCGTAACAGACAATCAGCCCCAGCATTTT. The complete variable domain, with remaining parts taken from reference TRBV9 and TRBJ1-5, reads DSGVTQTPKHLITATGQRVTLRCSPRSGDLSVYWYQQSLDQGLQFLIQYYNGEERAKGNILERFSAQQFPDLHSELNLSSLELGDSALYFCASSVTDNQPQHFGDGTRLSIL.

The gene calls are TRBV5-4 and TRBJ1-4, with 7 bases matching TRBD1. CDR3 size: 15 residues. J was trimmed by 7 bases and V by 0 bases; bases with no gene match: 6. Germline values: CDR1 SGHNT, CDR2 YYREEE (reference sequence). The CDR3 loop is CASSLARGSGEKLFF. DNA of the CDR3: TGTGCCAGCAGCTTGGCCAGGGGGTCTGGTGAAAAACTGTTTTTT.

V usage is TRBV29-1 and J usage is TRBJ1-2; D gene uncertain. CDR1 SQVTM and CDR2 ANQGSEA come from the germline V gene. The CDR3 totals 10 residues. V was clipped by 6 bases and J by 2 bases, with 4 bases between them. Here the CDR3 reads CSVRNYGYTF. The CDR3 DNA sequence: TGCAGCGTCCGGAACTATGGCTACACCTTC.